Below are 30 T cell receptor beta chains sequenced from a single sample in a study of CD8+CD57+ T cells in acquired aplastic anemia. The use of genomic DNA as template underpinned the TCR beta VDJ and CDR3 profiling. In TCRdb, the reads were re-called with MiXCR into one record per CDR3 protein. The sample yields hundreds of thousands of distinct CDR3 sequences, 55% to 70% seen once. The sequenced material came from sorted CD4+, CD8+, or CD8+CD57+ T cells (not recorded which) from PBMCs. All receptors come from a human donor in good health, serving as a control.

V gene TRBV15 combines with J gene TRBJ2-7; D may correspond to TRBD1 or TRBD2 (5 bases each). The V gene's germline CDR1 is LNHNV and CDR2 YYDKDF (reference sequence). The V end was cut by 2 bases, the J end by 3 bases, with 17 bases between. There are 16 residues in the CDR3. The CDR3 here is CATSRTLRDGYYEQYF. The CDR3, as DNA: TGTGCCACCAGCAGAACCCTTCGGGACGGATACTACGAGCAGTACTTC.

This chain uses TRBV2 with TRBJ1-5; D is undetermined. V lost 6 bases and J 1 base, leaving 10 bases between the germline ends. Germline V gene data show CDR1 as SNHLY and CDR2 as FYNNEI. The CDR3 contains 14 residues. The CDR3 DNA sequence: TGTGCCAGCAGCGGGCCGCTAAGCAATCAGCCCCAGCATTTT. Protein product: CASSGPLSNQPQHF.

The J gene is TRBJ2-3, the V gene TRBV29-1; tentative D call: TRBD1 (5 bases). Germline V gene lookup returns CDR1 SQVTM and CDR2 ANQGSEA. This CDR3 has 14 residues. V was pared by 5 bases and J by 0 bases, with 12 bases between. The chain's CDR3 is CSVTEAGSTDTQYF. The CDR3 DNA is TGCAGCGTTACGGAAGCAGGGAGCACAGATACGCAGTATTTT.

To note about this clonotype: The final CDR3 position lacks the conserved phenylalanine or tryptophan, pointing to a likely read error. The J gene is TRBJ2-5, the V gene TRBV7-9; 8 bases map to TRBD1. The CDR3 totals 15 residues. Germline V gene data show CDR1 as SEHNR and CDR2 as FQNEAQ (reference sequence). The CDR3: CASSQGQGAWETQYS. In DNA form, the CDR3 reads TGCGCCAGCAGCCAAGGTCAGGGGGCCTGGGAGACCCAGTACTCC.

Regarding this clonotype: The germline gene is not matched at one end of the junction; a read error may be the cause. J is TRBJ1-1 and V is TRBV2, with D uncertain. Germline CDR1 SNHLY, CDR2 FYNNEI. CDR3 length equals 14 residues. The CDR3 region has the DNA TGTACCAGCAGCCTACAGCCTACGAACACTAAAGCTTTCTTT. Translation: CTSSLQPTNTKAFF.

The V and J genes are TRBV19 and TRBJ2-3; TRBD1 matches at 7 bases. The J call could be wrong; TRBJ1-5 is a better fit for the DNA end. The CDR3 is made up of 14 amino acids. Germline V lookup: CDR1 LNHDA, CDR2 SQIVND (reference sequence). CDR3: CASSGGRGNQPQHF. The CDR3 DNA reads TGTGCCAGTAGTGGTGGCAGGGGGAATCAGCCCCAGCATTTT.

To note about this clonotype: Its ends do not fully match the called genes, so a read error is possible. The V call is TRBV19, the J call TRBJ2-7; D is unresolved. The CDR3 totals 15 residues. Germline V lookup: CDR1 LNHDA, CDR2 SQIVND (reference sequence). CDR3 loop: CTSSIRGPGLYEQYF. In DNA, the CDR3 is TGTACCAGTAGTATAAGAGGACCTGGCCTCTACGAGCAGTACTTC.

Comments on this clonotype: Mismatch with germline at one junction end may stem from a read error. The rearrangement links TRBV9 to TRBJ2-2; D is ambiguous. The CDR3 has 14 amino acids. Germline loops: CDR1 SGDLS, CDR2 YYNGEE. The CDR3, as DNA: TGTGCAAGAAGTTGCGAGGAGTCTAACTATGGGTACATTTTT. Its translation: CARSCEESNYGYIF.

This clonotype was found once. The CDR3 end shows no conserved phenylalanine or tryptophan, and so a read error is likely. This chain connects TRBV7-2 to TRBJ1-1, with a possible D match to TRBD1 (5 bases). Trimming removed 2 bases at V and 10 bases at J, with 14 bases between. This CDR3 comprises 13 residues. CDR1 is SGHTA, CDR2 FQGNSA, per germline. CDR3 bases: TGTGCCAGCAGCTTACCCGGGGGGATTGGAGCTTTCTCT. Amino acids: CASSLPGGIGAFS.

This chain joins TRBV2 and TRBJ1-1; D not resolved. Germline values: CDR1 SNHLY, CDR2 FYNNEI. This CDR3 region has 13 residues. V lost 11 bases and J lost 1, with 14 bases in between. Here the CDR3 reads CAWIDGWNTEAFF. In nucleotides, the CDR3 is TGTGCCTGGATTGACGGCTGGAACACTGAAGCTTTCTTT.

The chain joins TRBV5-1 to TRBJ2-7; 9 bases are shared with TRBD2. Trimming at V came to 5 bases and at J to 2 bases, leaving 8 bases not matched to a gene. This CDR3 is built from 15 residues. Germline CDR1 and CDR2: SGHRS and YFSETQ. The CDR3: CASRFRREGTYEQYF. CDR3 nucleotide sequence: TGCGCCAGCAGATTCCGGCGGGAGGGTACCTACGAGCAGTACTTC.

Concerning this clonotype: No conserved phenylalanine or tryptophan ends this CDR3, so it is likely a read error. The limits of the CDR3 on the DNA are not certain, so only TCRdb's listed CDR3 is given. The chain recombines TRBV9 with TRBJ1-5. Including both end residues, the CDR3 is 13 amino acids long. CDR1 SGDLS and CDR2 YYNGEE come from the germline V gene. CDR3: CASSVEPDNYGHI.

This clonotype was detected ten times or more. The chain recombines TRBV19 with TRBJ1-1; D gene uncertain. Germline-derived CDR1 and CDR2 are LNHDA and SQIVND (reference sequence). The CDR3 spans 12 residues. V gave up 1 base and J gave up 7 bases, with 7 bases separating them. The CDR3 DNA follows: TGTGCCAGTAGTATAGCCCAGGATGAAGCTTTCTTT. It is translated as CASSIAQDEAFF. The variable domain in full, completed from reference TRBV19 and TRBJ1-1, reads DGGITQSPKYLFRKEGQNVTLSCEQNLNHDAMYWYRQDPGQGLRLIYYSQIVNDFQKGDIAEGYSVSREKKESFPLTVTSAQKNPTAFYLCASSIAQDEAFFGQGTRLTVV.

J is TRBJ1-1 and V is TRBV7-9; D is unclear. V was trimmed by 5 bases and J by 13 bases, leaving 26 bases between them. This CDR3 spans 15 amino acids. The germline CDR1 and CDR2 sequences are SEHNR and FQNEAQ (reference sequence). The CDR3 nucleotides read TGTGCCAGCAGCCGGCGGCAGTCCTACAATGAGCAGGTTTTCTTT. It yields the protein CASSRRQSYNEQVFF.

Regarding this clonotype: The CDR3 does not close with the conserved phenylalanine or tryptophan, likely indicating a read error. Because the CDR3's place on the DNA is in doubt, the DNA is left out and the CDR3 is given as listed by TCRdb. The chain uses TRBV2 and TRBJ2-3; TRBD1, the table's D call, was not compared with the DNA. The CDR3 has 14 residues if both end residues are counted. Germline CDR1 SNHLY, CDR2 FYNNEI. The CDR3 loop reads CASSLTTVTGQPQH.

Concerning this clonotype: The CDR3 ends on some other residue instead of the conserved phenylalanine or tryptophan, so this is likely a read error. Because the CDR3's place on the DNA is in doubt, the DNA is left out and the CDR3 is given as listed by TCRdb. The genes are TRBV24-1 and TRBJ2-3; whether TRBD1, the table's D call, matches the DNA was not checked. The germline V gene has CDR1 KGHDR and CDR2 SFDVKD. From its first to its last residue, the CDR3 has 15 amino acids. CDR3 residues: CATRTAKCGTATRYC.

The V gene is TRBV20-1, the J gene TRBJ2-3; no reliable D call. CDR1 is DFQATT and CDR2 is SNEGSKA in the germline V gene (reference sequence). This CDR3 comprises 13 residues. The germline V and J ends were trimmed by 5 bases and 10 bases, with 19 bases remaining between them. DNA of the CDR3: TGCAGTGCTGCCCTGGGCGCTAACGATGCGCAGTATTTT. Translating gives CSAALGANDAQYF.

Remarks on this clonotype: The CDR3 carries no conserved terminal phenylalanine or tryptophan, so it likely arises from a read error. No DNA is shown, since the ends of the CDR3 on it are uncertain; the CDR3 is the one TCRdb lists. V is TRBV7-2 and J is TRBJ2-5. 13 amino acids form the CDR3, both terminal residues included. Germline V gives CDR1 SGHTA, CDR2 FQGNSA. The CDR3 spells CASSFGLRETQSN.

This clonotype was counted ten times or more. The rearrangement links TRBV25-1 to TRBJ1-3, with TRBD1 matching 9 bases. CDR1 is MGHDK, CDR2 SYGVNS, per germline. This CDR3 has 15 residues. V lost 6 bases, J lost 4 bases, and 7 bases stayed unmatched. Here the CDR3 DNA reads TGTGCCAGCAGCCCGGGACAGGGCGAAGGAAACACCATATATTTT. Its protein product is CASSPGQGEGNTIYF.

V gene TRBV10-3 combines with J gene TRBJ1-1; D is uncertain. The germline V gene encodes CDR1 ENHRY and CDR2 SYGVKD. Trimming shortened V by 5 bases and J by 10 bases, and 17 bases separated the two germline ends. The CDR3 loop spans 13 amino acids. CDR3 sequence: CAISRDPEIVAFF. The CDR3 bases are TGTGCCATCAGTAGAGACCCCGAAATAGTAGCTTTCTTT.

The chain is built from TRBV12-3 or TRBV12-4 and TRBJ1-1; 7 bases agree with TRBD1. J was trimmed by 0 bases and V by 6 bases; bases with no gene match: 7. This CDR3 region has 15 residues. Here the CDR3 DNA reads TGTGCCAGCAGACAGAGACAGGGATTGAACACTGAAGCTTTCTTT. Translation gives CASRQRQGLNTEAFF.

This clonotype was recorded at least ten times. This chain connects TRBV9 to TRBJ2-1; D may be TRBD1 (6 bases). This CDR3 has 14 amino acids. Trimming stripped 4 bases from V and 7 bases from J, with 15 bases between. Germline V gene lookup returns CDR1 SGDLS and CDR2 YYNGEE. The CDR3 spells CASSFRGVGNEQFF. CDR3 nucleotide sequence: TGTGCCAGCAGCTTCAGGGGTGTGGGTAATGAGCAGTTCTTC.

As for this clonotype: This could be a read error, since a much larger clone is one nucleotide away. Likely a read error: the CDR3 ends without its conserved phenylalanine or tryptophan. The chain couples TRBV12-3 or TRBV12-4 to TRBJ1-4; possibly TRBD1 for D (6 bases). The CDR3 is made up of 14 amino acids. V was trimmed by 3 bases and J by 10 bases, leaving 15 bases between them. DNA for the CDR3: TGTGCCAGCAGTTTGAACAGGGCGGGGGGAAAACTGTTTTCT. Translating it yields CASSLNRAGGKLFS.

As for this clonotype: Possible read error: a much larger clone is one base away. The chain employs TRBV7-3 and TRBJ2-1; TRBD2 matches at 9 bases. The CDR3 is 15 amino acids. CDR1 and CDR2 from the germline V gene are SGHTA and FQGTGA. The CDR3 DNA follows: TGTGCCTGCAGCTTACGTAGCGGGGGCGACAATGAGCAGTTCTTC. The encoded protein is CACSLRSGGDNEQFF.

Comments on this clonotype: A single base separates this from a much larger clone, so it may be a read error. The CDR3 sequence: CASSQDPGWGLSYGYTF. The CDR3 coding sequence is TGTGCCAGCAGCCAAGATCCGGGGTGGGGCCTAAGCTATGGCTACACCTTC. The chain is built from TRBV3-1 and TRBJ1-2; tentative D call: TRBD1 (5 bases). The CDR3 length is 17 residues. V was trimmed by 0 bases and J by 4 bases, leaving 18 bases between them. Germline values: CDR1 LGHDT, CDR2 YNNKEL (reference sequence). Variable domain in full (rest from reference TRBV3-1 and TRBJ1-2): DTAVSQTPKYLVTQMGNDKSIKCEQNLGHDTMYWYKQDSKKFLKIMFSYNNKELIINETVPNRFSPKSPDKAHLNLHINSLELGDSAVYFCASSQDPGWGLSYGYTFGSGTRLTVV.

A remark on this clonotype: Germline and junction disagree at one end, which may indicate a read error. The rearrangement links TRBV11-2 to TRBJ2-7, with TRBD1 matching over 9 bases. CDR3 size: 15 residues. Germline values: CDR1 SGHAT, CDR2 FQNNGV. The CDR3 sequence: CASSARWDRVYEQYF. The CDR3 DNA is TGCGCCAGCAGCGCCCGGTGGGACAGGGTCTACGAGCAGTACTTC. The variable domain in full, with the rest retrieved from reference TRBV11-2 and TRBJ2-7, is EAGVAQSPRYKIIEKRQSVAFWCNPISGHATLYWYQQILGQGPKLLIQFQNNGVVDDSQLPKDRFSAERLKGVDSTLKIQPAKLEDSAVYLCASSARWDRVYEQYFGPGTRLTVT.

Many counts were recorded for this clonotype. V usage is TRBV18 and J usage is TRBJ1-4, with D possibly TRBD1 on 5 matching bases. The CDR3 totals 13 residues. V gave up 5 bases and J gave up 7 bases, with 11 bases separating them. The germline V gene has CDR1 KGHSH and CDR2 LQKENI. In nucleotides, the CDR3 is TGTGCCAGCTCAGTCGGGGACGGTGAAAAACTGTTTTTT. Its protein product is CASSVGDGEKLFF.

Remarks on this clonotype: The junction and the germline gene differ at one end; a read error may be behind it. The rearrangement joins TRBV2 to TRBJ2-7, with D maybe TRBD2 (5 bases). Germline loops: CDR1 SNHLY, CDR2 FYNNEI. This CDR3 is 14 amino acids long. This CDR3 is CASSPERRPSEQYF. The CDR3, as DNA: TGTGCCAGCAGTCCCGAGCGGCGACCCTCCGAGCAGTACTTT.

The chain links TRBV29-1 to TRBJ1-1; D is ambiguous. The V end lost 0 bases, the J end lost 9 bases, and 14 bases lay between the germline ends. The CDR3 has 13 amino acids. Germline V gives CDR1 SQVTM, CDR2 ANQGSEA. CDR3 in DNA: TGCAGCGTTGAAGATCAGGCTGACGCCAAAGCTTTCTTT. It yields the protein CSVEDQADAKAFF.

This clonotype was observed many times. A read error may produce the germline difference seen at one junction end. CDR3 protein: CSVEPRPALF. The CDR3 DNA reads TGCAGCGTTGAGCCTCGTCCAGCTCTCTTT. The chain links TRBV29-1 to TRBJ1-1; D call uncertain. The germline CDR1 and CDR2 sequences are SQVTM and ANQGSEA. The CDR3 loop spans 10 amino acids.